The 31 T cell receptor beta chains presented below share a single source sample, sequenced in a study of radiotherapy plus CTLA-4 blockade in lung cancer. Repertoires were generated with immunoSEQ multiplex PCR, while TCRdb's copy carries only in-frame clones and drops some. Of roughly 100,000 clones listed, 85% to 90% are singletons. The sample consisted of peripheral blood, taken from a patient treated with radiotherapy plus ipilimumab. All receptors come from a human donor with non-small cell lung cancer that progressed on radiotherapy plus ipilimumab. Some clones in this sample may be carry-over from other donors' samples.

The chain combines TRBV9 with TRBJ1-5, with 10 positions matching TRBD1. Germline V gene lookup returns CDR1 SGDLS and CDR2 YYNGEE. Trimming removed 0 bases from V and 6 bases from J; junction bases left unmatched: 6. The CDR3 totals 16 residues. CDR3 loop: CASSVARQGAVQPQHF. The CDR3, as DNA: TGTGCCAGCAGCGTAGCTCGACAGGGGGCCGTTCAGCCCCAGCATTTT.

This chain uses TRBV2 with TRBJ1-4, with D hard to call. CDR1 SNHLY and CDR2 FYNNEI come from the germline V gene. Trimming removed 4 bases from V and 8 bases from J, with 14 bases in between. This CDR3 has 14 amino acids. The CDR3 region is CASSVGSNREKLFF. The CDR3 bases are TGTGCCAGCAGTGTTGGTTCAAACCGGGAAAAACTGTTTTTT.

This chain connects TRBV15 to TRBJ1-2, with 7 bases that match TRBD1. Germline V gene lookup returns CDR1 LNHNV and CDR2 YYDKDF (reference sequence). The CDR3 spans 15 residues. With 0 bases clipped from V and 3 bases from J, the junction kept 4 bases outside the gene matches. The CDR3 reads CATSRDPGQHYGYTF. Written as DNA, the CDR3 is TGTGCCACCAGCAGAGATCCGGGACAGCACTATGGCTACACCTTC.

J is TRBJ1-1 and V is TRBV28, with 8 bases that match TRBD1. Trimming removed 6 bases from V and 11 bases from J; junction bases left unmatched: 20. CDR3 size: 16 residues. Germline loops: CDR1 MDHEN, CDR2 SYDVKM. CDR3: CASSENSASGGLRAFF. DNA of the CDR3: TGTGCCAGCAGCGAGAATAGCGCGTCAGGGGGCTTACGGGCTTTCTTT.

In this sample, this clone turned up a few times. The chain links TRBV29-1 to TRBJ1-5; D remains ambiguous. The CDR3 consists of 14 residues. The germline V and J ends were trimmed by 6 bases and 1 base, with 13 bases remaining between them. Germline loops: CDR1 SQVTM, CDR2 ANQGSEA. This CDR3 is CSVRGPGSNQPQHF. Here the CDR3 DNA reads TGCAGCGTCCGGGGTCCGGGGAGCAATCAGCCCCAGCATTTT.

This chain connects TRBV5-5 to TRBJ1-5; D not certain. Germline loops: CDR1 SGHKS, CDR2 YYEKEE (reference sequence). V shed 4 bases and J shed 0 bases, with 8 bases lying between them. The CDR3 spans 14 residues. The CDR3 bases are TGTGCCAGCAGCGCAGCCCTTAGCAATCAGCCCCAGCATTTT. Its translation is CASSAALSNQPQHF. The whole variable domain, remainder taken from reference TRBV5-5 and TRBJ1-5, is DAGVTQSPTHLIKTRGQQVTLRCSPISGHKSVSWYQQVLGQGPQFIFQYYEKEERGRGNFPDRFSARQFPNYSSELNVNALLLGDSALYLCASSAALSNQPQHFGDGTRLSIL.

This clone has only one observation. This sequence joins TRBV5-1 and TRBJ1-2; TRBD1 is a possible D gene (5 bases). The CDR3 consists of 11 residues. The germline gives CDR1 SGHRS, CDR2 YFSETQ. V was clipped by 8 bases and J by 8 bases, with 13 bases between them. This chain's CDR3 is CASSGLGGYTF. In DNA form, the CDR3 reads TGCGCCAGTTCAGGGCTCGGAGGCTACACCTTC.

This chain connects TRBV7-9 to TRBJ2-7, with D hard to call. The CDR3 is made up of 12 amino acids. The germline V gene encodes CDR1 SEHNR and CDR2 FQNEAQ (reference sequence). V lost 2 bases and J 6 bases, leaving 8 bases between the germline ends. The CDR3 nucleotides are TGTGCCAGCAGCTTATCCCCTGGCGAGCAGTACTTC. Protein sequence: CASSLSPGEQYF. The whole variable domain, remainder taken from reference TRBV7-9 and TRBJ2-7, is DTGVSQNPRHKITKRGQNVTFRCDPISEHNRLYWYRQTLGQGPEFLTYFQNEAQLEKSRLLSDRFSAERPKGSFSTLEIQRTEQGDSAMYLCASSLSPGEQYFGPGTRLTVT.

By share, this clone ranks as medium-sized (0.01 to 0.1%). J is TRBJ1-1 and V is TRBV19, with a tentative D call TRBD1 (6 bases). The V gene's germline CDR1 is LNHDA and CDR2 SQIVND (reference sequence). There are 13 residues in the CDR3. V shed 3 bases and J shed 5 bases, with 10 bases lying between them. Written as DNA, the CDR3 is TGTGCCAGTAGTATTACAGGGAGGACTGAAGCTTTCTTT. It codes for CASSITGRTEAFF.

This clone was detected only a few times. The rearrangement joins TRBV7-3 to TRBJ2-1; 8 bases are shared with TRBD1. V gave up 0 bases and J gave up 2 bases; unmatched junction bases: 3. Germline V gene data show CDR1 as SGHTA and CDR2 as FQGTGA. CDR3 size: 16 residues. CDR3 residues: CASSLTRGQAYNEQFF. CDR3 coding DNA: TGTGCCAGCAGCTTAACTCGGGGACAGGCCTACAATGAGCAGTTCTTC.

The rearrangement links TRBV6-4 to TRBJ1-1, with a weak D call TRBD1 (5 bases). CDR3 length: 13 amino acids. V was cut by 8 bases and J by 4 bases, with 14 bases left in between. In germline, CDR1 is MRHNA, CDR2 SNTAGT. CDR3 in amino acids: CASRFRDPTEAFF. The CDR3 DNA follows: TGTGCCAGCCGATTCCGGGACCCCACTGAAGCTTTCTTT.

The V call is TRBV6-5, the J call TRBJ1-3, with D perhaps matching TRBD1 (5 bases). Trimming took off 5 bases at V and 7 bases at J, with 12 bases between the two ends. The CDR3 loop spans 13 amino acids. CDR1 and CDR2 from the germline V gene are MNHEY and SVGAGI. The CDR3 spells CASSQQGFNTIYF. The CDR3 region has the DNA TGTGCCAGCAGTCAGCAGGGTTTCAACACCATATATTTT.

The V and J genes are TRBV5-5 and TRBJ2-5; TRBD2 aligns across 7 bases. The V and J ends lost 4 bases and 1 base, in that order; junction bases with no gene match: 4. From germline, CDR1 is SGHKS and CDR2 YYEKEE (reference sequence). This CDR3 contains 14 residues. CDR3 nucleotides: TGTGCCAGCAGCCCGCGGACTAGCCAAGAGACCCAGTACTTC. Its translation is CASSPRTSQETQYF.

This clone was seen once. This CDR3 reads CSVRRGGESYEQYF. CDR3 bases: TGCAGCGTCCGCAGAGGCGGGGAGTCCTACGAGCAGTACTTC. The rearrangement uses TRBV29-1 and TRBJ2-7, with a possible D match to TRBD2 (6 bases). Germline V gene sequence: CDR1 SQVTM, CDR2 ANQGSEA. The length of the CDR3 is 14 residues. Trimming pared 6 bases from V and 1 base from J, leaving 16 bases between.

CDR3 in amino acids: CASSQDWGQGLETQYF. DNA for the CDR3: TGCGCCAGCAGCCAAGATTGGGGACAGGGTCTGGAGACCCAGTACTTC. This rearrangement joins TRBV4-3 to TRBJ2-5, with 9 bases matching TRBD1. Germline-derived CDR1 and CDR2 are LGHNA and YSLEER. This CDR3 has 16 amino acids. Trimming at V came to 0 bases and at J to 5 bases, leaving 7 bases not matched to a gene.

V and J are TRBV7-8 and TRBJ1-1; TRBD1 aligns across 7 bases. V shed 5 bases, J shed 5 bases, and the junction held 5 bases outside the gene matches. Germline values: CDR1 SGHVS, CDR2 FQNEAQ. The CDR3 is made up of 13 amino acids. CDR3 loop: CASSRDRDTEAFF. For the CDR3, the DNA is TGTGCCAGCAGCAGAGACAGGGATACTGAAGCTTTCTTT.

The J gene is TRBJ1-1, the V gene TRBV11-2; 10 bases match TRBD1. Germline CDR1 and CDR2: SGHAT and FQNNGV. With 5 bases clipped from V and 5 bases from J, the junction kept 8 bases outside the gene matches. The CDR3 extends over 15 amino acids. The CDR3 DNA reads TGTGCCAGCAGCCCAGGACAGGGGGATCGGACTGAAGCTTTCTTT. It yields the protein CASSPGQGDRTEAFF.

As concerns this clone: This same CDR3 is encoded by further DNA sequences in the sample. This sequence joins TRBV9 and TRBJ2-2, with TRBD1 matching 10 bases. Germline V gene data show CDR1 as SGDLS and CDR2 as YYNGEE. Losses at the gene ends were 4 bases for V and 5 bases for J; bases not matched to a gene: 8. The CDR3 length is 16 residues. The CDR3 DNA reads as TGTGCCAGCAGCACTTGGACAGGGGGGCGGACCGGGGAGCTGTTTTTT. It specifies CASSTWTGGRTGELFF.

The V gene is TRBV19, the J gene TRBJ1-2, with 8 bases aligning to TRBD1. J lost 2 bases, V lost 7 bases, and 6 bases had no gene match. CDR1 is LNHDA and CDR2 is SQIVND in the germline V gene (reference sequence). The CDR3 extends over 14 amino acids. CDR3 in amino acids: CASKGQAVNYGYTF. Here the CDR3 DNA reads TGTGCCAGTAAGGGACAGGCGGTAAACTATGGCTACACCTTC.

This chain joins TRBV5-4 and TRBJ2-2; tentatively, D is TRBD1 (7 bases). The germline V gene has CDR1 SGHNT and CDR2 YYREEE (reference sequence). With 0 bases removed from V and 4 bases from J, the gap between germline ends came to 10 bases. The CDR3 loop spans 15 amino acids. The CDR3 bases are TGTGCCAGCAGCTTGGGACAGGGAGGCACCGGGGAGCTGTTTTTT. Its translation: CASSLGQGGTGELFF.

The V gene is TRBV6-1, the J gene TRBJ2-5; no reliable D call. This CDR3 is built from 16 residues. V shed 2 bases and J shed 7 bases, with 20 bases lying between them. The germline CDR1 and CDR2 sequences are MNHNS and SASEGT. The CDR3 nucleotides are TGTGCCAGCAGTGAAAGCCGCAACAGAGCAGTTGGGACCCAGTACTTC. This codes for CASSESRNRAVGTQYF.

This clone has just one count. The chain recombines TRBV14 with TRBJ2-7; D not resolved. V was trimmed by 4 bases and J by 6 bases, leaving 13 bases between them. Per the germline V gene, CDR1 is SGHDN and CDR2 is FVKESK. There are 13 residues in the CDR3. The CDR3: CASSRQDGSEQYF. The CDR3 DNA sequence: TGTGCCAGCAGCCGCCAAGACGGAAGCGAGCAGTACTTC.

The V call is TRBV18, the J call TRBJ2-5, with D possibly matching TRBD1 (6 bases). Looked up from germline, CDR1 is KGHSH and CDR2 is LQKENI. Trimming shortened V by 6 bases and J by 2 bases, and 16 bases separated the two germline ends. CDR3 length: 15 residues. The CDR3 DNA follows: TGTGCCAGCTCCCTCAACGGACAGTCACAAGAGACCCAGTACTTC. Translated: CASSLNGQSQETQYF.

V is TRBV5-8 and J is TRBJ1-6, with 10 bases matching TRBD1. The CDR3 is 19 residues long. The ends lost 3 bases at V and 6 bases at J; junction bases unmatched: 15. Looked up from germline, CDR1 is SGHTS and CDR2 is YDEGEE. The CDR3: CASSYLRDRGDEINSPLHF. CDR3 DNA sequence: TGTGCCAGCAGCTATCTCCGGGACAGGGGCGACGAAATTAATTCACCCCTCCACTTT.

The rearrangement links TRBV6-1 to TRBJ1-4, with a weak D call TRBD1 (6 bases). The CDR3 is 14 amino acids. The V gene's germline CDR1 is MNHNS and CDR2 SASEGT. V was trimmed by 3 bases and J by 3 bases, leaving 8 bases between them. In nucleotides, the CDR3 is TGTGCCAGCAGTGACAGGGGAGCTAATGAAAAACTGTTTTTT. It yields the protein CASSDRGANEKLFF.

In DNA form, the CDR3 reads TGCGCCAGCAGCTTGGGAGTTAGAGAGACCCAGTACTTC. Its protein product is CASSLGVRETQYF. The chain uses TRBV5-1 and TRBJ2-5; D is uncertain. V was cut by 0 bases and J by 4 bases, with 7 bases left in between. There are 13 residues in the CDR3. The germline V gene encodes CDR1 SGHRS and CDR2 YFSETQ.

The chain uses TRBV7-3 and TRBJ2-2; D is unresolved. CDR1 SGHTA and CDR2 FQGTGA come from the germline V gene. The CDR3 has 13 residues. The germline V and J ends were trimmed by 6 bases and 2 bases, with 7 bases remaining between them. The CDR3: CASRWGNTGELFF. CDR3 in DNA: TGTGCCAGCAGATGGGGAAACACCGGGGAGCTGTTTTTT.

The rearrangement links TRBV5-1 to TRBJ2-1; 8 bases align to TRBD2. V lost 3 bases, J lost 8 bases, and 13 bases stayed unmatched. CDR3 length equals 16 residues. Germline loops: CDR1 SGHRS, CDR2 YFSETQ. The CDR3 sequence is CASSSLERGTWDEQFF. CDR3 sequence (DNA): TGCGCCAGCAGCTCCCTAGAGCGGGGGACCTGGGATGAGCAGTTCTTC.

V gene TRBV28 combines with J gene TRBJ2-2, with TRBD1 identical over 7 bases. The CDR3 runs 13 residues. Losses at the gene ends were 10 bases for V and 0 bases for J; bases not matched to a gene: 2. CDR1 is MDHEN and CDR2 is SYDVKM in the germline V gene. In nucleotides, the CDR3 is TGTGCCACCCAGGGGGCGAACACCGGGGAGCTGTTTTTT. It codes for CATQGANTGELFF.

The CDR3 DNA reads as TGCAGCGTTGTCCCCCAATTGACTAGCGGGGTTGATAATGAGCAGTTCTTC. Encoded protein: CSVVPQLTSGVDNEQFF. This chain connects TRBV29-1 to TRBJ2-1, with TRBD2 matching 11 bases. This CDR3 is 17 amino acids long. Germline CDR1 reads SQVTM; CDR2 reads ANQGSEA. The J segment lost 7 bases and the V segment lost 4 bases, leaving 15 bases of the junction unmatched.

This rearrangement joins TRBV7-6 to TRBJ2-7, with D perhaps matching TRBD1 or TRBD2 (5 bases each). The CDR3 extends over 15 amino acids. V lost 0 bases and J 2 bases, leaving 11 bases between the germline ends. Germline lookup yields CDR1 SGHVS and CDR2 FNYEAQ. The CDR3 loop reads CASSLALGTTYEQYF. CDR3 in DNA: TGTGCCAGCAGCTTAGCGCTGGGGACGACCTACGAGCAGTACTTC.